This entry lists 8 T cell receptor beta chains sequenced from one sample in a study of cytomegalovirus exposure and HLA in healthy donors. Both 60 Vbeta primers and 13 Jbeta primers went into the PCR. The data were produced by immunoSEQ multiplex PCR, yet TCRdb's version contains in-frame clones alone and is incomplete. Seen here are roughly 160,000 clones, over 70% observed once, and the top ten hold roughly 9.7%. What was sequenced was PBMCs. These receptors came from a man younger than 35 in good health and CMV-seropositive.

This clone was seen more than once but under ten times. The V and J genes are TRBV5-1 and TRBJ1-2; D is possibly TRBD1 (5 bases). The CDR3 extends over 15 amino acids. Per germline, CDR1 SGHRS and CDR2 YFSETQ. V dropped 4 bases and J dropped 7 bases, with 20 bases sitting between them. The CDR3 here is CASSPQGNGPIGYTF. CDR3 nucleotide sequence: TGCGCCAGCAGCCCGCAGGGCAACGGGCCTATTGGCTACACCTTC. The entire variable domain, with the rest obtained from reference TRBV5-1 and TRBJ1-2, is as follows: KAGVTQTPRYLIKTRGQQVTLSCSPISGHRSVSWYQQTPGQGLQFLFEYFSETQRNKGNFPGRFSGRQFSNSRSEMNVSTLELGDSALYLCASSPQGNGPIGYTFGSGTRLTVV.

This chain uses TRBV6-5 with TRBJ1-2; D not resolved. CDR3 length: 14 residues. V shed 2 bases and J shed 4 bases, with 11 bases lying between them. CDR1 and CDR2 (germline): MNHEY, SVGAGI. This chain's CDR3 is CASSYVTDPYGYTF. The CDR3 DNA is TGTGCCAGCAGTTACGTCACAGACCCCTATGGCTACACCTTC.

This clone was observed a few times. The CDR3 coding sequence is TGCGCCAGCAGCTCCAGGGGGTCTGAGACCCAGTACTTC. Amino acid sequence: CASSSRGSETQYF. The chain employs TRBV5-1 and TRBJ2-5; 7 nucleotides align to TRBD1. Trimming cost V 3 bases and J 5 bases; bases outside gene matches: 4. Germline V CDR1 and CDR2: SGHRS, YFSETQ. The length of the CDR3 is 13 residues.

This clone was seen more than once but under ten times. The rearrangement uses TRBV6-6 and TRBJ1-6; D possibly corresponds to TRBD1 (6 bases). With 0 bases removed from V and 11 bases from J, the gap between germline ends came to 11 bases. Germline CDR1 MNHNY, CDR2 SVGAGI (reference sequence). This CDR3 is 14 amino acids long. In DNA form, the CDR3 reads TGTGCCAGCAGTTACTCCCCCAGGGGCGCACCCCTCCACTTT. This translates into CASSYSPRGAPLHF.

This rearrangement joins TRBV7-9 to TRBJ2-1; 8 nucleotides match TRBD2. Trimming took 2 bases from V and 9 from J; bases not matched to a gene: 3. Germline V gene lookup returns CDR1 SEHNR and CDR2 FQNEAQ (reference sequence). This CDR3 has 13 amino acids. CDR3 sequence: CASSLPRGGEQFF. CDR3 sequence (DNA): TGTGCCAGCAGCTTACCTCGGGGGGGTGAGCAGTTCTTC. The variable domain in full, with the rest retrieved from reference TRBV7-9 and TRBJ2-1, is DTGVSQNPRHKITKRGQNVTFRCDPISEHNRLYWYRQTLGQGPEFLTYFQNEAQLEKSRLLSDRFSAERPKGSFSTLEIQRTEQGDSAMYLCASSLPRGGEQFFGPGTRLTVL.

The J gene is TRBJ1-6, the V gene TRBV11-2; D remains ambiguous. The V gene's germline CDR1 is SGHAT and CDR2 FQNNGV. This CDR3 is 15 amino acids long. V lost 1 base and J 5 bases, leaving 9 bases between the germline ends. The CDR3 sequence is CASSLAWADNSPLHF. In DNA, the CDR3 is TGTGCCAGCAGCTTAGCCTGGGCAGATAATTCACCCCTCCACTTT.

The CDR3 protein is CASSLEIRTANSPLHF. CDR3 coding DNA: TGCGCCAGCAGCTTGGAGATAAGGACAGCCAATTCACCCCTCCACTTT. This rearrangement joins TRBV5-1 to TRBJ1-6; possibly TRBD1 for D (6 bases). Trimming took off 0 bases at V and 7 bases at J, with 14 bases between the two ends. This CDR3 is built from 16 residues. Looked up from germline, CDR1 is SGHRS and CDR2 is YFSETQ.

J is TRBJ2-7 and V is TRBV4-1; D is ambiguous. The V and J ends lost 0 bases and 4 bases respectively, with 7 bases between them. Germline V CDR1 and CDR2: MGHRA, YSYEKL. The CDR3 is 13 amino acids. The CDR3: CASSQEDFYEQYF. CDR3 DNA sequence: TGCGCCAGCAGCCAAGAAGACTTTTACGAGCAGTACTTC.